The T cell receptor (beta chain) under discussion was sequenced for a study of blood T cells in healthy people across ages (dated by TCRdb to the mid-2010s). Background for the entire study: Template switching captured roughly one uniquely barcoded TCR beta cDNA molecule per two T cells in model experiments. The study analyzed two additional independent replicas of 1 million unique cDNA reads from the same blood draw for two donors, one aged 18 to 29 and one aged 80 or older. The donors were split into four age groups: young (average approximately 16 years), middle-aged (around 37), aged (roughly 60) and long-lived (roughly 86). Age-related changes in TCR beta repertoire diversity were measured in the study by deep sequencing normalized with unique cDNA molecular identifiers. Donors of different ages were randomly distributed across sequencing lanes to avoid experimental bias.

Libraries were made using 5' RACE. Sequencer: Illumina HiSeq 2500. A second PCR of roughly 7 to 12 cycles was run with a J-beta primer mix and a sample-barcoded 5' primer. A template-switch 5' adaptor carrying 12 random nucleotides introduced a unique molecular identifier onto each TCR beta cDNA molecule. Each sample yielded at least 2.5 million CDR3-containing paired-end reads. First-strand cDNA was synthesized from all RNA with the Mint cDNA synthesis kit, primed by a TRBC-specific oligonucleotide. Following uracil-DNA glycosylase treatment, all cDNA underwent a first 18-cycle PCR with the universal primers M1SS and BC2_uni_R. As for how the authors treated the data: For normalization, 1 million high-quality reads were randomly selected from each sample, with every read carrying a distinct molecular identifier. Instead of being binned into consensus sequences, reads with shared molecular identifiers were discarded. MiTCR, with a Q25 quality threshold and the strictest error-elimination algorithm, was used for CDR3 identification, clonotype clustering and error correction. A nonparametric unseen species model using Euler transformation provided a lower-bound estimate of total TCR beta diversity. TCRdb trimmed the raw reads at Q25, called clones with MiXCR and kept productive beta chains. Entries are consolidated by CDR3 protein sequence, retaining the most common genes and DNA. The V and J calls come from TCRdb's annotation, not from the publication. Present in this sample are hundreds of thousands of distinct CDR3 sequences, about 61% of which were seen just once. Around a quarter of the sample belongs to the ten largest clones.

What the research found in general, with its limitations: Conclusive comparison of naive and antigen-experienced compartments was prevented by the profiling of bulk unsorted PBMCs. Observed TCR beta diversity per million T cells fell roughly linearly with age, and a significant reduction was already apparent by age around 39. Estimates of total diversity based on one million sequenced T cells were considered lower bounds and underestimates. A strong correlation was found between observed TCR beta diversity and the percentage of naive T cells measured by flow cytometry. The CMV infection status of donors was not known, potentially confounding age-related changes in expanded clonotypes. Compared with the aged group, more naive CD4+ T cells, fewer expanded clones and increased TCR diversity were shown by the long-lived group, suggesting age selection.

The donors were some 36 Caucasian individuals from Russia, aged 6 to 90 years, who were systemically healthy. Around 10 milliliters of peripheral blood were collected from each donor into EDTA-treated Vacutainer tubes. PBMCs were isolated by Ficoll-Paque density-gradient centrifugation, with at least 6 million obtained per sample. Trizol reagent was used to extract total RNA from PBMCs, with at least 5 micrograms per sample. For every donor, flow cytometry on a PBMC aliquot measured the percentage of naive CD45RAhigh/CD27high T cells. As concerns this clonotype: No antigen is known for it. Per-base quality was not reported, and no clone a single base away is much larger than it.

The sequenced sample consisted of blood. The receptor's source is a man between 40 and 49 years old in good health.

This receptor has the CDR3 CASSADRGQLFF. The nucleotides are TGTGCCAGCAGCGCCGACAGAGGACAACTGTTTTTT. The rearrangement joined TRBV7-9 to TRBJ1-4; a tentative D call is TRBD1 (5 bases match). A distance of 13 bases separates the germline ends of V and J, which lose 5 bases and 12 bases respectively. The CDR3 runs 12 residues from the cysteine to the phenylalanine. The DNA shown is the 36-base CDR3, in frame from base 1. From the germline V gene (reference sequence), CDR1 is SEHNR and CDR2 is FQNEAQ.